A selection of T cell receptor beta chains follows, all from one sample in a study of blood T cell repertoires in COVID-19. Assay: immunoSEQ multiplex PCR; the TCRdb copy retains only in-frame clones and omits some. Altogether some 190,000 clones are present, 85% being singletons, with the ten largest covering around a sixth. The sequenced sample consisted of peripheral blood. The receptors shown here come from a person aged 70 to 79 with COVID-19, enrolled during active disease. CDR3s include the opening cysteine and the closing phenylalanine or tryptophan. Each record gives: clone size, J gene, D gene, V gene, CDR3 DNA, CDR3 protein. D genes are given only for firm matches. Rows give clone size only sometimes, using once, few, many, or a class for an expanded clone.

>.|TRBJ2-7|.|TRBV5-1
TGCGCCAGCAGCTCCGACAACTCCTACGAGCAGTACTTC
CASSSDNSYEQYF
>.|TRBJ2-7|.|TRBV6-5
TGTGCCAGCACCCCCCCCGCCCCCAGAAACTACGAGCAGTACTTC
CASTPPAPRNYEQYF
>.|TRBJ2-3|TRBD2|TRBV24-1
TGTGCCACCAGTGACCCAGGACTAGCGGGATACGCAGATACGCAGTATTTT
CATSDPGLAGYADTQYF
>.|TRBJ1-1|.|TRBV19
TGTGCCAGTACCCAAGGTGGGGCCCAGAACACTGAAGCTTTCTTT
CASTQGGAQNTEAFF
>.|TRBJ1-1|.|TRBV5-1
TGCGCCAGCAGCTTGACAGGGCCTAACACTGAAGCTTTCTTT
CASSLTGPNTEAFF
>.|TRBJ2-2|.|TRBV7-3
TGTGCCAGCAGCTCAGGGGGGTACACCGGGGAGCTGTTTTTT
CASSSGGYTGELFF
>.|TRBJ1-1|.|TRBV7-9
TGTGCCAGCAGCTTAAGGTGGGAGTCTGAAGCTTTCTTT
CASSLRWESEAFF
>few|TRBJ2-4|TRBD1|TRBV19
TGTGCCAGTAGTATAGGTGGGACAGAGTACTTC
CASSIGGTEYF
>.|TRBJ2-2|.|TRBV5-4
TGTGCCAGCAGCTCCGGGACAACCTTCGGGGAGCTGTTTTTT
CASSSGTTFGELFF
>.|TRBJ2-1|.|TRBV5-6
TGTGCCAGCAGCTGGCGGACACAATCCTACAATGAGCAGTTCTTC
CASSWRTQSYNEQFF
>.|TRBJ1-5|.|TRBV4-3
TGCGCCAGCACCTTACGGGGGGTAGGGCAGCCCCAGCATTTT
CASTLRGVGQPQHF
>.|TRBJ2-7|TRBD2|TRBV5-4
TGTGCCAGCAGCGCCGGGAGGGGCGAAGCCTACGAGCAGTACTTC
CASSAGRGEAYEQYF
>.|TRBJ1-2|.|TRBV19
TGTGCCAGTAGCCCACGTGGAGTGAGCTATGGCTACACCTTC
CASSPRGVSYGYTF
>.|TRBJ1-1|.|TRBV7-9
TGTGCCAGCAGCAGGACAGCTGAAGCTTTCTTT
CASSRTAEAFF
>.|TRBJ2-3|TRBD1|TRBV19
TGTGCCAGTGCACTACGACAGGGGACAGATACGCAGTATTTT
CASALRQGTDTQYF
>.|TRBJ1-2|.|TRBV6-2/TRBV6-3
TGTGCCAGCAGTTACTCGGGGAGAGGTAACTATGGCTACACCTTC
CASSYSGRGNYGYTF
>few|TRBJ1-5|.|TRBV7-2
TGTGCCAGCAGCCTCCTCCTATCACAGCCGCCCCAGCATTTT
CASSLLLSQPPQHF
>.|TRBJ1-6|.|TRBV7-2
TGTGCCAGCAGCTTAGCGGGGGGGAATTCACCCCTCCACTTT
CASSLAGGNSPLHF
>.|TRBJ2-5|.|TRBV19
TGTGCCAGTAGTAGTTTTACGGGCAGGGGTAACCAAGAGACCCAGTACTTC
CASSSFTGRGNQETQYF
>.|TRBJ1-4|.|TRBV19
TGTGCCAGTAGTATCAGGGAAAAACTGTTTTTT
CASSIREKLFF
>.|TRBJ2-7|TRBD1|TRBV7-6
TGTGCCAGCAGCTTAGACAGGGGACAAACCTACTACGAGCAGTACTTC
CASSLDRGQTYYEQYF
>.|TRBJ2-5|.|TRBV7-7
TGTGCCAGCAGCTTAGGTCAGATCCAAGAGACCCAGTACTTC
CASSLGQIQETQYF
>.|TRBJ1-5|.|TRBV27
TGTGCCAGCAGTTCGAGCGCGGGTCAGCCCCAGCATTTT
CASSSSAGQPQHF
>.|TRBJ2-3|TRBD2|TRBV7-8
TGTGCCAGCAGCACAGCGGGAGGGGCTTGGGGGACAGATACGCAGTATTTT
CASSTAGGAWGTDTQYF
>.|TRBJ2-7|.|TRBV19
TGTGCCAGTAGTCCCAGGGGGGACTACGAGCAGTACTTC
CASSPRGDYEQYF
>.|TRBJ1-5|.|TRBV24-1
TGTGCCACCAGCAGTGGGCGACGTGGAAGCAATCAGCCCCAGCATTTT
CATSSGRRGSNQPQHF
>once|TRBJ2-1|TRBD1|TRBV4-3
TGCGCCAGCAGCCACGGACAGGGTAGTTTGTTCTTC
CASSHGQGSLFF
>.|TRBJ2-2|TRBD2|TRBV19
TGTGCCAGTAGTATAGCTGAGAGCGGGAGTGGGCCCGGGGAGCTGTTTTTT
CASSIAESGSGPGELFF
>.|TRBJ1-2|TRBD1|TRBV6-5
TGTGCCAGCAGCAGGACAGGGGATGGCTACACCTTC
CASSRTGDGYTF
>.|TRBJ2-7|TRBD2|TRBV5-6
TGTGCCAGCAGGGGGGGGTACGAGCAGTACTTC
CASRGGYEQYF
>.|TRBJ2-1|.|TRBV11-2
TGTGCCAGCAGCTCGACCACAACAGGGTTTAGTGAGCAGTTCTTC
CASSSTTTGFSEQFF
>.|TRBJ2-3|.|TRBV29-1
TGCAGCGTGCTGAGGGTAAGCACAGATACGCAGTATTTT
CSVLRVSTDTQYF
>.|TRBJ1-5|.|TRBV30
TGTGCCTGGAGTGTAGGAGGCAATCAGCCCCAGCATTTT
CAWSVGGNQPQHF
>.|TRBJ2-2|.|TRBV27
TGTGCCAGCAGTCAACTAGATCTTTCGGGGGAGCTGTTTTTT
CASSQLDLSGELFF
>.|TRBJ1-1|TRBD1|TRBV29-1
TGCAGCGCTTTCCGGACAGGGGGGACTGAAGCTTTCTTT
CSAFRTGGTEAFF
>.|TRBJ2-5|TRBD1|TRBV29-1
TGCAGCGTTGTAATTACAGGGGTAGAGACCCAGTACTTC
CSVVITGVETQYF
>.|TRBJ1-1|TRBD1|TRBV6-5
TGTGCCAGCAGACTACAGGGGGCTTCGAACACTGAAGCTTTCTTT
CASRLQGASNTEAFF
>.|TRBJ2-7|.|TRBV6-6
TGTGCCAGCAGCCCCGAGGGATACGAGCAGTACTTC
CASSPEGYEQYF